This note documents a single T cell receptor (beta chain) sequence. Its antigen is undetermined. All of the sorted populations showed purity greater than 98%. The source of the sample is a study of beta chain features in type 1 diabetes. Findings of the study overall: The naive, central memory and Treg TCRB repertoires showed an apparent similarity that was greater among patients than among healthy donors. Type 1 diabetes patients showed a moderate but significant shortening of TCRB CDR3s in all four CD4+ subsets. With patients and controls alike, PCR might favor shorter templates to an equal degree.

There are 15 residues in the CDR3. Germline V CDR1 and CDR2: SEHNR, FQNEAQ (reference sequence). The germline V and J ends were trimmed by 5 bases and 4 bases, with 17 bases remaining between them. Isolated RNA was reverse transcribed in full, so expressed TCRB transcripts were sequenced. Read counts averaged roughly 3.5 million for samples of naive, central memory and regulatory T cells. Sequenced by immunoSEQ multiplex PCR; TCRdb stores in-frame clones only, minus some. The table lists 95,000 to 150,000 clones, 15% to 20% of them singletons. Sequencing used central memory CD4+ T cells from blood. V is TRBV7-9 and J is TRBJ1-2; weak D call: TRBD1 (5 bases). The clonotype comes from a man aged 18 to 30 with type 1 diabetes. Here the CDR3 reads CASSDPHSGTYGYTF. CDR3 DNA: TGTGCCAGCAGCGATCCTCACTCAGGGACCTATGGCTACACCTTC.